The rows below give T cell receptor beta chains drawn from one sample of a study of T cell responses to AZD1222 COVID-19 vaccine. Clones were read by immunoSEQ multiplex PCR, and TCRdb kept only the in-frame ones, dropping some. The table lists fewer than 85,000 clones, approximately 90% of them singletons. The starting material was peripheral blood, obtained on day 0 of AZD1222 vaccination. The receptors shown here come from an adult in good health. Both conserved end residues are part of each CDR3. Each record gives: V gene, J gene, clone size, D gene, CDR3 protein, CDR3 DNA. The D gene is left open where the match is weak. Clone size appears in some rows only: once, few, many, or a class for an expanded clone.

v_gene: TRBV20-1; j_gene: TRBJ2-7; abundance: NA; d_gene: TRBD1; CDR3aa: CSASLPGTVDEQYF; CDR3nt: TGCAGTGCTAGTCTACCCGGGACAGTCGACGAGCAGTACTTC
v_gene: TRBV2; j_gene: TRBJ1-4; abundance: NA; d_gene: TRBD1; CDR3aa: CASSAGTGGEKLFF; CDR3nt: TGTGCCAGCAGTGCCGGGACAGGAGGAGAAAAACTGTTTTTT
v_gene: TRBV4-3; j_gene: TRBJ1-2; abundance: few; d_gene: TRBD1; CDR3aa: CASSQESSSDRSDGYTF; CDR3nt: TGCGCCAGCAGCCAAGAATCGTCCTCGGACAGGTCGGATGGCTACACCTTC
v_gene: TRBV27; j_gene: TRBJ2-7; abundance: NA; d_gene: NA; CDR3aa: CASSLARNYEQYF; CDR3nt: TGTGCCAGCAGTTTGGCTAGAAACTACGAGCAGTACTTC
v_gene: TRBV19; j_gene: TRBJ2-3; abundance: NA; d_gene: TRBD2; CDR3aa: CASSIVGGADTQYF; CDR3nt: TGTGCCAGTAGTATAGTGGGGGGGGCAGATACGCAGTATTTT
v_gene: TRBV19; j_gene: TRBJ2-5; abundance: NA; d_gene: NA; CDR3aa: CASSMGAGRAETQYF; CDR3nt: TGTGCCAGTAGTATGGGGGCGGGCCGGGCAGAGACCCAGTACTTC
v_gene: TRBV29-1; j_gene: TRBJ1-5; abundance: NA; d_gene: NA; CDR3aa: CSVDTGGPQHF; CDR3nt: TGCAGCGTCGATACAGGCGGCCCCCAGCATTTT
v_gene: TRBV10-1; j_gene: TRBJ2-7; abundance: NA; d_gene: NA; CDR3aa: CASSESGSPYEQYF; CDR3nt: TGCGCCAGCAGTGAGTCAGGGAGTCCCTACGAGCAGTACTTC
v_gene: TRBV3-1/TRBV3-2; j_gene: TRBJ2-7; abundance: NA; d_gene: TRBD2; CDR3aa: CASSHGQRGEQYF; CDR3nt: TGTGCCAGCAGCCACGGTCAGCGGGGCGAGCAGTACTTC
v_gene: TRBV27; j_gene: TRBJ1-1; abundance: NA; d_gene: NA; CDR3aa: CASRPLINTEAFF; CDR3nt: TGTGCCAGCCGACCCCTGATAAACACTGAAGCTTTCTTT
v_gene: TRBV5-4; j_gene: TRBJ2-7; abundance: NA; d_gene: NA; CDR3aa: CASSLGQSSYEQYF; CDR3nt: TGTGCCAGCAGCTTGGGACAAAGCTCCTACGAGCAGTACTTC
v_gene: TRBV19; j_gene: TRBJ2-1; abundance: few; d_gene: NA; CDR3aa: CASSLGGGSAYAYNEQFF; CDR3nt: TGTGCCAGTAGCCTGGGGGGCGGGAGCGCCTATGCCTACAATGAGCAGTTCTTC
v_gene: TRBV11-3; j_gene: TRBJ2-1; abundance: NA; d_gene: NA; CDR3aa: CASSFGPGNEQFF; CDR3nt: TGTGCCAGCAGCTTTGGGCCCGGCAATGAGCAGTTCTTC
v_gene: TRBV28; j_gene: TRBJ2-2; abundance: NA; d_gene: TRBD2; CDR3aa: CASSKGLAGGELFF; CDR3nt: TGTGCCAGCAGTAAGGGACTAGCGGGCGGGGAGCTGTTTTTT
v_gene: TRBV27; j_gene: TRBJ2-3; abundance: NA; d_gene: TRBD2; CDR3aa: CASTLAGGSTDTQYF; CDR3nt: TGTGCCAGCACATTGGCGGGAGGATCCACAGATACGCAGTATTTT
v_gene: TRBV5-1; j_gene: TRBJ2-6; abundance: NA; d_gene: NA; CDR3aa: CASSAPSLTGPTSSGANVLTF; CDR3nt: TGCGCCAGCAGCGCCCCTAGCCTGACAGGCCCCACTAGCTCTGGGGCCAACGTCCTGACTTTC
v_gene: TRBV4-3; j_gene: TRBJ2-3; abundance: NA; d_gene: NA; CDR3aa: CASSQNLGDTQYF; CDR3nt: TGCGCCAGCAGCCAGAATCTAGGAGATACGCAGTATTTT
v_gene: TRBV5-4; j_gene: TRBJ1-1; abundance: NA; d_gene: NA; CDR3aa: CASSLAESGVNTEAFF; CDR3nt: TGTGCCAGCAGCTTGGCCGAGTCAGGCGTTAACACTGAAGCTTTCTTT
v_gene: TRBV4-2; j_gene: TRBJ2-7; abundance: few; d_gene: NA; CDR3aa: CASSPLGAATYEQYF; CDR3nt: TGTGCCAGCAGCCCGCTAGGGGCTGCCACCTACGAGCAGTACTTC
v_gene: TRBV18; j_gene: TRBJ2-5; abundance: NA; d_gene: NA; CDR3aa: CASSPSRGLPSRETQYF; CDR3nt: TGTGCCAGCTCACCAAGTAGGGGACTTCCCTCTCGGGAGACCCAGTACTTC
v_gene: TRBV2; j_gene: TRBJ2-1; abundance: NA; d_gene: TRBD2; CDR3aa: CASSELAGDDEQFF; CDR3nt: TGTGCCAGCAGTGAACTAGCGGGGGACGATGAGCAGTTCTTC
v_gene: TRBV2; j_gene: TRBJ2-2; abundance: NA; d_gene: TRBD1; CDR3aa: CASSWDRGSQNTGELFF; CDR3nt: TGTGCCAGCAGCTGGGACAGGGGGTCGCAAAACACCGGGGAGCTGTTTTTT
v_gene: TRBV11-2; j_gene: TRBJ2-7; abundance: NA; d_gene: NA; CDR3aa: CASSLELGYEQYF; CDR3nt: TGTGCCAGCAGCTTAGAATTAGGCTACGAGCAGTACTTC